Listed below are T cell receptor beta chains from one sample, sequenced in a study of blood T cell repertoires in COVID-19. Sequencing used immunoSEQ multiplex PCR; TCRdb keeps in-frame clones, though not all of them. The sample consists of roughly 65,000 clones, more than 90% of them appearing once. Sequencing was performed on peripheral blood. The receptors shown here come from a man in his sixties with acute or convalescent COVID-19. CDR3s include the opening cysteine and the closing phenylalanine or tryptophan. The D gene is left open where the match is weak. Where a row states a size, it is once, few, many or the class of an expanded clone; other rows omit it.

clone size	V gene	J gene	D gene	CDR3 DNA	CDR3 protein
NA	TRBV7-6	TRBJ2-2	NA	TGTGCCAGCAGCGCGCGCCAGGGTGTACCCGGGGAGCTGTTTTTT	CASSARQGVPGELFF
NA	TRBV10-3	TRBJ1-3	NA	TGTGCCATCAGTGAGCAGTTGAGCGGGAACACCATATATTTT	CAISEQLSGNTIYF
once	TRBV25-1	TRBJ1-4	TRBD1	TGTGCCAGCAGTCGACAGGGGGCTGAAAAACTGTTTTTT	CASSRQGAEKLFF
NA	TRBV9	TRBJ2-3	NA	TGTGCCAGCAGCGTAGGGTCAGGGACAGATACGCAGTATTTT	CASSVGSGTDTQYF
NA	TRBV14	TRBJ2-6	TRBD1	TGTGCCAGCAGGGGACAGGGGGCCCACTCTGGGGCCAACGTCCTGACTTTC	CASRGQGAHSGANVLTF
once	TRBV5-1	TRBJ2-1	TRBD2	TGCGCCAGCAGCTTGGGACTAGCGGGAACGAATGAGCAGTTCTTC	CASSLGLAGTNEQFF
NA	TRBV5-8	TRBJ2-1	TRBD2	TGTGCCAGCAGCGAGCAAGAGAGGGGAGGGTACAATGAGCAGTTCTTC	CASSEQERGGYNEQFF
NA	TRBV5-1	TRBJ1-4	NA	TGCGCCAGCAGCACCTTGGGACTGGAAAATGAAAAACTGTTTTTT	CASSTLGLENEKLFF
once	TRBV5-6	TRBJ2-7	NA	TGTGCCAGCAGCTTGGTCAGGACCTACGAGCAGTACTTC	CASSLVRTYEQYF
NA	TRBV5-1	TRBJ1-1	TRBD1	TGCGCCAGCAGCCTCACAGGGGCCAACACTGAAGCTTTCTTT	CASSLTGANTEAFF
NA	TRBV11-2	TRBJ1-3	NA	TGTGCCAGCAGCTCGAAGGACAGAACTTCTGGAAACACCATATATTTT	CASSSKDRTSGNTIYF
NA	TRBV6-5	TRBJ2-7	TRBD1	TGTGCCAGCATCGGGACAGGGGGTTACGAGCAGTACTTC	CASIGTGGYEQYF
once	TRBV10-1	TRBJ1-6	NA	TGCGCCAGCCGAGTTTACCTCTCAGGGTTTTATTCACCCCTCCACTTT	CASRVYLSGFYSPLHF
NA	TRBV29-1	TRBJ2-1	TRBD2	TGCAGCGTCGAGGCCGGGACTAGCGTAGACAATGAGCAGTTCTTC	CSVEAGTSVDNEQFF
NA	TRBV5-6	TRBJ1-2	NA	TGTGCCAGCAGCTTGGCCTTTAGCGACCGACTAGGGGGCTACACCTTC	CASSLAFSDRLGGYTF
NA	TRBV6-6	TRBJ1-1	TRBD1	TGTGCCAGCAGTTTCAGGGGGTTCACTGAAGCTTTCTTT	CASSFRGFTEAFF
NA	TRBV2	TRBJ2-1	NA	TGTGCCAGCAGTGAAAGGACAGCAACGATTTACAATGAGCAGTTCTTC	CASSERTATIYNEQFF
few	TRBV29-1	TRBJ2-1	NA	TGCAGCGGCAAAAGGGGCAATGAGCAGTTCTTC	CSGKRGNEQFF
NA	TRBV5-6	TRBJ2-1	NA	TGTGCCAGCACCCTTGGTACGGGATACTCCTACAATGAGCAGTTCTTC	CASTLGTGYSYNEQFF
NA	TRBV9	TRBJ2-1	NA	TGTGCCAGCAGCTTGGGAGGGGGCAATGAGCAGTTCTTC	CASSLGGGNEQFF
NA	TRBV5-1	TRBJ1-4	NA	TGCGCCAGCAGCTTGTTCGAGGGTGAAAAACTGTTTTTT	CASSLFEGEKLFF
NA	TRBV19	TRBJ2-7	TRBD1	TGTGCCAGTAGTGACCGGGACAGGGGGCGGTACGAGCAGTACTTC	CASSDRDRGRYEQYF
NA	TRBV5-1	TRBJ1-2	TRBD1	TGCGCCAGCAGCTTCGACAGGGGGCAGAACTATGGCTACACCTTC	CASSFDRGQNYGYTF
NA	TRBV6-1	TRBJ1-1	NA	TGTGCCAGCAGTGAGACTTCCAACACTGAAGCTTTCTTT	CASSETSNTEAFF
NA	TRBV11-2	TRBJ2-7	TRBD1	TGTGCCAGCAGCTCGAGACAGGGGGCCTACGAGCAGTACTTC	CASSSRQGAYEQYF
NA	TRBV9	TRBJ2-3	NA	TGTGCCAGCAGCTCTACCCCCTATATCTATTTT	CASSSTPYIYF
NA	TRBV3-1/TRBV3-2	TRBJ1-1	NA	TGTGCCAGCAGCCTCTATTCTGGCACTGAAGCTTTCTTT	CASSLYSGTEAFF
NA	TRBV4-1	TRBJ1-1	NA	TGCGCCAGCAGCCAAGGGGGGAACAGGGCGAACACTGAAGCTTTCTTT	CASSQGGNRANTEAFF
NA	TRBV19	TRBJ2-3	NA	TGTGCCGCCCAGGGTCCTCGCGATACGCAGTATTTT	CAAQGPRDTQYF
NA	TRBV5-4	TRBJ1-2	NA	TGTGCCAGCAGTCGGCAGACACCTAACTATGGCTACACCTTC	CASSRQTPNYGYTF
NA	TRBV19	TRBJ2-1	TRBD1	TGTGCCAGTAGTATAGATACCCGACAGGGGGTATCCTACAATGAGCAGTTCTTC	CASSIDTRQGVSYNEQFF
NA	TRBV21-1	TRBJ1-2	NA	TGTGCCAGCAGCAAAGCGCTGGGACACCAGTATGGCTACACCTTC	CASSKALGHQYGYTF
NA	TRBV24-1	TRBJ1-3	TRBD1	TGTGCCACCAGTGATCCGACAGGGCCTGGAAACACCATATATTTT	CATSDPTGPGNTIYF
NA	TRBV30	TRBJ1-2	NA	TGTGCCTGGAGTCTCACGAGGGCTACCAACTATGGCTACACCTTC	CAWSLTRATNYGYTF
once	TRBV29-1	TRBJ1-1	NA	TGCAGCGCCCAAAAAGCCCAGGCTACTGAAGCTTTCTTT	CSAQKAQATEAFF
NA	TRBV5-1	TRBJ2-7	TRBD1	TGCGCCAGCAGCGGGGGACAGCCCTTGAGCGAGCAGTACTTC	CASSGGQPLSEQYF
NA	TRBV29-1	TRBJ2-1	TRBD2	TGCAGCGTCAAACCCGGGACTAGTAAGGACTACAATGAGCAGTTCTTC	CSVKPGTSKDYNEQFF
once	TRBV10-3	TRBJ1-3	NA	TGTGCCATCGGGACACCTGGAAACACCATATATTTT	CAIGTPGNTIYF
NA	TRBV27	TRBJ1-1	TRBD1	TGTGCCAGCAGTTCGGGACAGGCGAGAACTGAAGCTTTCTTT	CASSSGQARTEAFF
NA	TRBV5-1	TRBJ1-3	NA	TGCGCCAGCAGCTTGATGGGGAGCTCTGGAAACACCATATATTTT	CASSLMGSSGNTIYF
NA	TRBV19	TRBJ1-2	TRBD1	TGTGCCAGTAGTAACCGGGACAGGGCTGATGGCTACACCTTC	CASSNRDRADGYTF
NA	TRBV6-5	TRBJ1-3	TRBD1	TGTGCCAGCACCACGACAGGGGCTGGAAACACCATATATTTT	CASTTTGAGNTIYF
NA	TRBV19	TRBJ1-4	TRBD1	TGTGCCAGTAGTCTACGACTACAGGGGGCAACTAATGAAAAACTGTTTTTT	CASSLRLQGATNEKLFF
NA	TRBV5-5	TRBJ1-4	NA	TGTGCCAGCAGCCTTCCCCGGGCCGGGGATGAAAAACTGTTTTTT	CASSLPRAGDEKLFF
few	TRBV5-1	TRBJ1-5	NA	TGCGCCAGCAGCCCCGGAACGGCGCGTCAGGGAGGACAGCCCCAGCATTTT	CASSPGTARQGGQPQHF
NA	TRBV18	TRBJ1-2	TRBD1	TGTGCCAGCTCACCCGGGGACAGGGGACCGTTTTCTTATGGCTACACCTTC	CASSPGDRGPFSYGYTF